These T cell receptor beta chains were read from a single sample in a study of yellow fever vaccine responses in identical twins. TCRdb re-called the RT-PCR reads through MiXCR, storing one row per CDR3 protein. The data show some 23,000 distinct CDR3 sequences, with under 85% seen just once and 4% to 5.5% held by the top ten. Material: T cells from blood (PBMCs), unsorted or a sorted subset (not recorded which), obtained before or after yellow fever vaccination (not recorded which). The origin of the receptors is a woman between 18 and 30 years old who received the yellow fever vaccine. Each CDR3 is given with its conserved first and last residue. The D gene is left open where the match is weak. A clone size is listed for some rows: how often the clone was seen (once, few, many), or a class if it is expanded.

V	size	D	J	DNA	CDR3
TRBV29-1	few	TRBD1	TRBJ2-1	TGCAGCGTTCCCGGACAGGGGGCTGGTGAGCAGTTCTTC	CSVPGQGAGEQFF
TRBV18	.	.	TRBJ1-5	TGTGCCAGCTCACCACCGGGCAGTAGGGGCAATCAGCCCCAGCATTTT	CASSPPGSRGNQPQHF
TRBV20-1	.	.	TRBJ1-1	TGCAGTGCTAGGGACAGCATGAACACTGAAGCTTTCTTT	CSARDSMNTEAFF
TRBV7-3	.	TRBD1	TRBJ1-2	TGTGCCAGCAGCTTAACTCCGGGACAGGGATACTATGGCTACACCTTC	CASSLTPGQGYYGYTF
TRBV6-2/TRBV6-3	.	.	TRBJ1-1	TGTGCCAGCAGTTACTCGAGTCTCCTGAACACTGAAGCTTTCTTT	CASSYSSLLNTEAFF
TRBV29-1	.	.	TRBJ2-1	TGCAGCGTTGAAACCGGGGACCCACTTAAAAAATATGAGCAGTTCTTC	CSVETGDPLKKYEQFF
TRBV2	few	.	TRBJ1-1	TGTGCCAGCAGGGAAACCAGAAACACTGAAGCTTTCTTT	CASRETRNTEAFF
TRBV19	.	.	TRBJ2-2	TGTGCCAGTAGTATACTAGTTCTTACGAACACCGGGGAGCTGTTTTTT	CASSILVLTNTGELFF
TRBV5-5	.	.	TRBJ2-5	TGTGCCAGCAGCTTGGACGAAGAAGAGACCCAGTACTTC	CASSLDEEETQYF
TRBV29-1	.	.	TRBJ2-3	TGCAGCGTTGAAGGAGGATGGGGGGATACGCAGTATTTT	CSVEGGWGDTQYF
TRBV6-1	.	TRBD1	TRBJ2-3	TGTGCCAGCAGTGAGGCCTGGGACAGCTGGAAGGATACGCAGTATTTT	CASSEAWDSWKDTQYF
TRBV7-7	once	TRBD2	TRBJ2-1	TGTGCCAGCAGAGCCCTCGGGACTAGCGACAATGAGCAGTTCTTC	CASRALGTSDNEQFF
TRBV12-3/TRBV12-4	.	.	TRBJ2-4	TGTGCCAGCAGTTCTACGGCGGGGGACATGGGCAAAAACATTCAGTACTTC	CASSSTAGDMGKNIQYF
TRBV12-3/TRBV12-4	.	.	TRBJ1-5	TGTGCCAGCAGTTTAGCAGGGCGGGAGCAGCCCCAGCATTTT	CASSLAGREQPQHF
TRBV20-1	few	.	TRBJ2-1	TGCAGTGCTAGAGGACAGGCCCGGGGAAATGAGCAGTTCTTC	CSARGQARGNEQFF
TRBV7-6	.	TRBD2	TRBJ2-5	TGTGCCAGCAGCTTATTGCCCGGGACTAGCGGGAGTGGAGAGACCCAGTACTTC	CASSLLPGTSGSGETQYF
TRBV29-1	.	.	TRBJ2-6	TGCAGCGTAGAATTTGGCTCTGGGGCCAACGTCCTGACTTTC	CSVEFGSGANVLTF
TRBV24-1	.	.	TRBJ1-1	TGTGCCACCAGTGCCTCGACGGGGTCCTTCGGAGCTTTCTTT	CATSASTGSFGAFF
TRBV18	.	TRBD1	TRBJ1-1	TGTACCAGCTCACAGGGGGGGCACACTGAAGCTTTCTTT	CTSSQGGHTEAFF
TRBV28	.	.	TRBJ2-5	TGTGCCAGCAGTCCGGGGGCGGTAGGGGAGACCCAGTACTTC	CASSPGAVGETQYF
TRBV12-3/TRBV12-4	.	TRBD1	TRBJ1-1	TGTGCCAGCAGTTTCGCCAGGGGGGATACTGAAGCTTTCTTT	CASSFARGDTEAFF
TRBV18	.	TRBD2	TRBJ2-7	TGTGCCAGCTCGGGTAGCGGGAGGGCCGCGGAGCAGTACTTC	CASSGSGRAAEQYF
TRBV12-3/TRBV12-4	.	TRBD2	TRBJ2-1	TGTGCCAGCAGTTTAGGGACTAGCGGGGCCTACAATGAGCAGTTCTTC	CASSLGTSGAYNEQFF
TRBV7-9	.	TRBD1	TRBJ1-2	TGTGCCAGCAGCTCTTGGGACAGGACTCACTATGGCTACACCTTC	CASSSWDRTHYGYTF
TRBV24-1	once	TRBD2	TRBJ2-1	TGTGCCACCAGTGCTAGCGGGAGCTCCTACAATGAGCAGTTCTTC	CATSASGSSYNEQFF
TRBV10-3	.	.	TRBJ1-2	TGTGCCATCAGTGAGTCGCGCAGCGCCTATGGCTACACCTTC	CAISESRSAYGYTF
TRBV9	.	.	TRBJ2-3	TGTGCCAGCAGCGTAGTAGGAGATACGCAGTATTTT	CASSVVGDTQYF
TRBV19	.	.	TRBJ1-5	TGTGCCAGTAGTATAGAGAAGGGCAGGGTCGGCAATCAGCCCCAGCATTTT	CASSIEKGRVGNQPQHF
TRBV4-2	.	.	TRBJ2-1	TGTGCCAGCAGAATCGGGGCCGAGTCGTCGAATGAGCAGTTCTTC	CASRIGAESSNEQFF
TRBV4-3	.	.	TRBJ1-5	TGCGCCAGCAGCCAGGAGGGGCTTTATCAGCCCCAGCATTTT	CASSQEGLYQPQHF
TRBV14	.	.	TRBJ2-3	TGTGCCAGCAGCCCTTTCGACGGATCAACGCAGTATTTT	CASSPFDGSTQYF
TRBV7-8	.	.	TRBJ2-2	TGTGCCAGCAGCTTAACCACCGGGGAGCTGTTTTTT	CASSLTTGELFF
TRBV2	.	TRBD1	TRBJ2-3	TGTGCCGGCAGTGGACAGGGTGGGACAGATACGCAGTATTTT	CAGSGQGGTDTQYF
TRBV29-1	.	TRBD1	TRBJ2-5	TGCAGCGTTGAAGGAGGACAGGGTATAGAGACCCAGTACTTC	CSVEGGQGIETQYF
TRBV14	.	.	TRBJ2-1	TGTGCCAGCAGCCAAGAGGTGGGGCACAATGAGCAGTTCTTC	CASSQEVGHNEQFF
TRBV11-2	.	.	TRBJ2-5	TGTGCCAGCAGCTTAGTCCCTAGATTCAGGGACTTACAAGAGACCCAGTACTTC	CASSLVPRFRDLQETQYF
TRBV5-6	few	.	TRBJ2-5	TGTGCCAGCAGCTTGAGGCGGGGACCTCAAGAGACCCAGTACTTC	CASSLRRGPQETQYF
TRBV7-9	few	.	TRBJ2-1	TGTGCCAGCAGCTTGTTAATCTCTGAGCAGTTCTTC	CASSLLISEQFF
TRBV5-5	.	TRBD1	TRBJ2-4	TGTGCCAGCTCATCGGGACAGAATTGGAACATTCAGTACTTC	CASSSGQNWNIQYF
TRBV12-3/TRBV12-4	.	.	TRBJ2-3	TGTGCCAGCAGTTTATGGGGGAGAACAGATACGCAGTATTTT	CASSLWGRTDTQYF
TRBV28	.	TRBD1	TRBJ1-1	TGTGCCAGCAGTAGGGGACAGATGAACACTGAAGCTTTCTTT	CASSRGQMNTEAFF
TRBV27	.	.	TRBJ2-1	TGTGCCAGCAACCCCTGGCGGGGGCTCTACAATGAGCAGTTCTTC	CASNPWRGLYNEQFF
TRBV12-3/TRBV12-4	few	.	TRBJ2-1	TGTGCCAGCAGTTTTGGGGACAACGAGCAGTTCTTC	CASSFGDNEQFF
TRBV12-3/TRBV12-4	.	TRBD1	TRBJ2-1	TGTGCCAGCAGACCGACGACAGGGGGGTCCTACAATGAGCAGTTCTTC	CASRPTTGGSYNEQFF
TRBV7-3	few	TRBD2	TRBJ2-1	TGTGCCAGCAGCTTAAAGTTCGGGAGGCTGGGAGAAACCTACAATGAGCAGTTCTTC	CASSLKFGRLGETYNEQFF
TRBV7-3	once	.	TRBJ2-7	TGTGCCAGCAGCTTAGAGGGCGCGGGCGAGCAGTACTTC	CASSLEGAGEQYF
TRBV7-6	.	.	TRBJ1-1	TGTGCCAGCAGCCCACTGACAGTGAACACTGAAGCTTTCTTT	CASSPLTVNTEAFF
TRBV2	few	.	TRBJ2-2	TGTGCCAGCAGTGAAGGGCGGTGGGTATCCACCGGGGAGCTGTTTTTT	CASSEGRWVSTGELFF